What follows are 30 T cell receptor beta chains derived from one specimen sequenced in a study of cytomegalovirus exposure and HLA in healthy donors. With 60 Vbeta and 13 Jbeta primers, the PCR was carried out. Using immunoSEQ multiplex PCR, the repertoire was profiled, and TCRdb retains in-frame clones only, with some absent. This table has 62,000 or so clones, 87% appearing once. Sequenced material: PBMCs. The receptors were sampled from a man aged 18 to 29 in good health and CMV-seronegative.

The V and J genes are TRBV5-1 and TRBJ1-2; D possibly corresponds to TRBD1 (6 bases). The germline gives CDR1 SGHRS, CDR2 YFSETQ. This CDR3 contains 17 residues. The V end lost 0 bases, the J end lost 4 bases, and 19 bases lay between the germline ends. The CDR3 here is CASSLASAQGGGYGYTF. The CDR3 DNA is TGCGCCAGCAGCTTGGCCTCAGCACAGGGCGGTGGCTATGGCTACACCTTC.

DNA for the CDR3: TGTGCCAGCAGCTTAGCCTTTGAGGGGGGGCTTGGAAACACCATATATTTT. Encoded protein: CASSLAFEGGLGNTIYF. This chain links TRBV7-8 with TRBJ1-3; maybe TRBD1 (6 bases). Germline V gives CDR1 SGHVS, CDR2 FQNEAQ. The V end was cut by 0 bases, the J end by 3 bases, with 15 bases between. This CDR3 has 17 residues.

The chain uses TRBV6-6 and TRBJ2-5, with D tentatively TRBD2 (7 bases). CDR1 is MNHNY, CDR2 SVGAGI, per germline (reference sequence). Between the trimmed V and J ends, which lost 7 bases and 7 bases, there was a span of 13 bases. The CDR3 consists of 12 residues. CDR3 in amino acids: CASIGGGGTQYF. CDR3 sequence (DNA): TGTGCCAGCATTGGGGGAGGGGGGACCCAGTACTTC.

The chain employs TRBV19 and TRBJ1-1; 10 nucleotides line up with TRBD1. J lost 5 bases, V lost 7 bases, and 7 bases had no gene match. Germline lookup yields CDR1 LNHDA and CDR2 SQIVND (reference sequence). This CDR3 spans 14 amino acids. CDR3 protein: CASKETGGVTEAFF. DNA for the CDR3: TGTGCCAGTAAGGAGACAGGGGGCGTAACTGAAGCTTTCTTT.

The chain uses TRBV5-1 and TRBJ1-1; TRBD1 is a possible D gene (6 bases). CDR1 SGHRS and CDR2 YFSETQ come from the germline V gene. Trimming took 4 bases from V and 1 from J, leaving 11 bases between them. The CDR3 is made up of 14 amino acids. The CDR3 nucleotides are TGCGCCAGCAGCGTCGACAGGAAGAACACTGAAGCTTTCTTT. It encodes CASSVDRKNTEAFF. The full variable domain, completed using reference TRBV5-1 and TRBJ1-1, is KAGVTQTPRYLIKTRGQQVTLSCSPISGHRSVSWYQQTPGQGLQFLFEYFSETQRNKGNFPGRFSGRQFSNSRSEMNVSTLELGDSALYLCASSVDRKNTEAFFGQGTRLTVV.

The V gene is TRBV4-1, the J gene TRBJ1-4; possibly TRBD1 for D (6 bases). CDR1 is MGHRA, CDR2 YSYEKL, per germline. The CDR3 is made up of 16 amino acids. The germline V and J ends were trimmed by 5 bases and 4 bases, with 17 bases remaining between them. Written as DNA, the CDR3 is TGCGCCAGCAGCGAACAACAGGGAACGGGTAATGAAAAACTGTTTTTT. Translating it yields CASSEQQGTGNEKLFF.

This rearrangement joins TRBV15 to TRBJ2-5; D is perhaps TRBD2 (7 bases). The CDR3 is 15 amino acids. Germline CDR1 is LNHNV and CDR2 is YYDKDF (reference sequence). The ends were cut back, 3 bases at V and 5 bases at J, with 16 bases in the middle. This CDR3 is CATSRDRLAGETQYF. CDR3 in DNA: TGTGCCACCAGCAGGGACAGACTAGCAGGGGAGACCCAGTACTTC.

This chain links TRBV15 with TRBJ1-2, with D maybe TRBD1 (6 bases). Trimming pared 4 bases from V and 0 bases from J, leaving 15 bases between. Germline lookup yields CDR1 LNHNV and CDR2 YYDKDF (reference sequence). This CDR3 contains 16 residues. The DNA of the CDR3 is TGTGCCACCAGCATCCTGGGGGCAGGAGCTAACTATGGCTACACCTTC. Translating gives CATSILGAGANYGYTF.

The chain carries TRBV18 and TRBJ2-1; tentatively, D is TRBD1 (6 bases). CDR1 and CDR2 from the germline V gene are KGHSH and LQKENI. Trimming pared 3 bases from V and 0 bases from J, leaving 9 bases between. This CDR3 has 15 amino acids. The CDR3 spells CASSPRGSSYNEQFF. The CDR3 DNA sequence: TGTGCCAGCTCACCTAGGGGGAGCTCCTACAATGAGCAGTTCTTC.

The chain has TRBV6-5 and TRBJ2-1; D unresolved. CDR3 length: 14 amino acids. The ends were cut back, 2 bases at V and 7 bases at J, with 12 bases in the middle. Germline assignment: CDR1 MNHEY and CDR2 SVGAGI. CDR3 protein: CASSYADSWNEQFF. CDR3 nucleotides: TGTGCCAGCAGTTACGCCGACTCCTGGAATGAGCAGTTCTTC.

The chain couples TRBV7-6 to TRBJ1-6; D gene ambiguous. The CDR3 consists of 14 residues. In germline, CDR1 is SGHVS, CDR2 FNYEAQ. Trimming left V 5 bases short and J 5 bases short, with 10 bases between. This CDR3 is CASSVSANNSPLHF. The CDR3 nucleotides read TGTGCCAGCAGCGTTAGCGCCAATAATTCACCCCTCCACTTT.

The genes are TRBV6-5 and TRBJ2-4; possibly TRBD1 for D (5 bases). The V gene's germline CDR1 is MNHEY and CDR2 SVGAGI. The CDR3 has 15 residues. V lost 5 bases and J 0 bases, leaving 11 bases between the germline ends. CDR3 coding DNA: TGTGCCAGCAGTCCGGCAGGGCTAGCCAAAAACATTCAGTACTTC. This translates into CASSPAGLAKNIQYF.

The gene calls are TRBV6-6 and TRBJ2-7; D gene unclear. The CDR3 runs 12 residues. Germline lookup yields CDR1 MNHNY and CDR2 SVGAGI (reference sequence). V gave up 5 bases and J gave up 5 bases, with 10 bases separating them. The CDR3 region is CASSPDNNEQYF. CDR3 bases: TGTGCCAGCAGTCCCGACAACAACGAGCAGTACTTC.

This sequence joins TRBV10-1 and TRBJ2-2, with 14 bases fitting TRBD2. Germline loops: CDR1 WNHNN, CDR2 SYGVQD (reference sequence). With V trimmed by 8 bases and J by 2 bases, 4 bases remained unmatched. This CDR3 contains 16 residues. CDR3 loop: CASSGTSGGNTGELFF. CDR3 in DNA: TGCGCCAGCTCCGGGACTAGCGGGGGTAACACCGGGGAGCTGTTTTTT.

The rearrangement joins TRBV9 to TRBJ1-4; tentative D call: TRBD1 (5 bases). Germline lookup yields CDR1 SGDLS and CDR2 YYNGEE. The V gene lost 4 bases and the J gene lost 0 bases, with 10 bases spanning the gap. This CDR3 has 15 residues. CDR3 sequence: CASSISGSTNEKLFF. The CDR3 region has the DNA TGTGCCAGCAGCATATCAGGGTCAACTAATGAAAAACTGTTTTTT.

The gene calls are TRBV6-5 and TRBJ2-2; 7 bases match TRBD2. This CDR3 has 13 amino acids. The germline CDR1 and CDR2 sequences are MNHEY and SVGAGI. V was clipped by 10 bases and J by 3 bases; unmatched bases: 5. The CDR3 region is CATSREDTGELFF. In DNA form, the CDR3 reads TGTGCCACGTCCCGGGAGGACACCGGGGAGCTGTTTTTT.

J is TRBJ1-6 and V is TRBV27, with TRBD1 matching 9 bases. The J segment lost 10 bases and the V segment lost 6 bases, leaving 7 bases of the junction unmatched. The CDR3 sequence is 14 residues long. Germline V gene data show CDR1 as MNHEY and CDR2 as SMNVEV (reference sequence). The CDR3 region is CASRDGTGRSPLHF. As DNA, the CDR3 is TGTGCCAGCAGAGATGGGACAGGGCGATCACCCCTCCACTTT.

The chain links TRBV7-3 to TRBJ1-2; tentative D call: TRBD1 (6 bases). V was clipped by 5 bases and J by 7 bases, with 20 bases between them. The CDR3 consists of 15 residues. Germline lookup yields CDR1 SGHTA and CDR2 FQGTGA. The CDR3 loop reads CASSLNSQGTSGYTF. The CDR3 DNA is TGTGCCAGCAGCCTGAACTCACAGGGCACGAGTGGCTACACCTTC.

The chain uses TRBV7-3 and TRBJ2-3, with unresolved D. V was shortened by 2 bases and J by 3 bases, with 6 bases between the two germline ends. From germline, CDR1 is SGHTA and CDR2 FQGTGA. The CDR3 is made up of 13 amino acids. The CDR3 is CASSLSVTDTQYF. CDR3 in DNA: TGTGCCAGCAGCTTATCGGTTACAGATACGCAGTATTTT.

This chain connects TRBV5-1 to TRBJ2-7; weak D call: TRBD2 (5 bases). The CDR3 length is 17 residues. Germline loops: CDR1 SGHRS, CDR2 YFSETQ. Trimming pared 0 bases from V and 3 bases from J, leaving 19 bases between. The CDR3 reads CASSLAVGLDLFYEQYF. In DNA form, the CDR3 reads TGCGCCAGCAGCTTGGCCGTAGGACTCGATCTCTTCTACGAGCAGTACTTC.

V gene TRBV11-2 combines with J gene TRBJ1-1; the D gene is possibly TRBD1 (6 bases). The CDR3 is made up of 14 amino acids. The germline V gene has CDR1 SGHAT and CDR2 FQNNGV. Trimming took 5 bases from V and 1 from J, leaving 11 bases between them. CDR3 coding DNA: TGTGCCAGCAGCCAGGGACACGGGAACACTGAAGCTTTCTTT. Translation gives CASSQGHGNTEAFF.

This chain joins TRBV2 and TRBJ1-1, with D possibly matching TRBD1 (5 bases). V was trimmed by 6 bases and J by 0 bases, leaving 11 bases between them. The CDR3 consists of 14 residues. Germline lookup yields CDR1 SNHLY and CDR2 FYNNEI. CDR3 coding DNA: TGTGCCAGCAGAACGACAGATATGAACACTGAAGCTTTCTTT. Its translation: CASRTTDMNTEAFF.

The chain combines TRBV10-3 with TRBJ2-7; perhaps TRBD1 as D (6 bases). The germline gives CDR1 ENHRY, CDR2 SYGVKD. This CDR3 has 13 amino acids. Trimming left V 4 bases short and J 3 bases short, with 10 bases between. CDR3 DNA sequence: TGTGCCATCAGTGGGGACAACTTCTACGAGCAGTACTTC. Translating it yields CAISGDNFYEQYF.

The V gene is TRBV18, the J gene TRBJ2-5, with D possibly matching TRBD2 (6 bases). This CDR3 comprises 13 residues. Germline V lookup: CDR1 KGHSH, CDR2 LQKENI. V lost 6 bases, J lost 1 base, and 9 bases lay in between. CDR3 nucleotides: TGTGCCAGCTCGGTCGGGAGCCAAGAGACCCAGTACTTC. As protein: CASSVGSQETQYF. Looking up the rest from reference TRBV18 and TRBJ2-5 gives the full variable domain: NAGVMQNPRHLVRRRGQEARLRCSPMKGHSHVYWYRQLPEEGLKFMVYLQKENIIDESGMPKERFSAEFPKEGPSILRIQQVVRGDSAAYFCASSVGSQETQYFGPGTRLLVL.

The genes are TRBV7-9 and TRBJ2-1, with 7 bases that match TRBD2. In germline, CDR1 is SEHNR, CDR2 FQNEAQ (reference sequence). Unmatched junction bases numbered 14, after V lost 10 bases and J lost 8 bases. The length of the CDR3 is 14 residues. The DNA of the CDR3 is TGTGCCACACCAAGGGCTAGCGGCGTTCATGAGCAGTTCTTC. Amino acid sequence: CATPRASGVHEQFF.

The chain uses TRBV10-3 and TRBJ1-2; 7 positions agree with TRBD1. Losses at the gene ends were 11 bases for V and 2 bases for J; bases not matched to a gene: 5. Germline-derived CDR1 and CDR2 are ENHRY and SYGVKD. CDR3 length: 12 residues. The CDR3 spells CAARGQNYGYTF. CDR3 DNA sequence: TGTGCCGCCAGGGGACAGAACTATGGCTACACCTTC.

The genes are TRBV9 and TRBJ1-1; D unresolved. This CDR3 has 13 residues. V gave up 3 bases and J gave up 0 bases, with 6 bases separating them. The germline V gene has CDR1 SGDLS and CDR2 YYNGEE. DNA for the CDR3: TGTGCCAGCAGCGCCTCGGTGAACACTGAAGCTTTCTTT. It specifies CASSASVNTEAFF. Full variable domain (outside the CDR3, taken from reference TRBV9 and TRBJ1-1): DSGVTQTPKHLITATGQRVTLRCSPRSGDLSVYWYQQSLDQGLQFLIQYYNGEERAKGNILERFSAQQFPDLHSELNLSSLELGDSALYFCASSASVNTEAFFGQGTRLTVV.

This clone was recorded only once. The J gene is TRBJ2-3, the V gene TRBV29-1; 11 nucleotides line up with TRBD2. Germline lookup yields CDR1 SQVTM and CDR2 ANQGSEA. V was pared by 6 bases and J by 6 bases, with 11 bases of the junction left unmatched. The CDR3 loop spans 15 amino acids. CDR3 loop: CSVPATSGDPDTQYF. The CDR3 DNA is TGCAGCGTGCCCGCGACTAGCGGGGACCCCGATACGCAGTATTTT.

The genes are TRBV6-5 and TRBJ2-1, with 7 nucleotides matching TRBD2. This CDR3 is built from 15 residues. With 4 bases clipped from V and 6 bases from J, the junction kept 9 bases outside the gene matches. Germline assignment: CDR1 MNHEY and CDR2 SVGAGI. In DNA form, the CDR3 reads TGTGCCAGCAGTTCAGGTGGGGGACTACTCAATGAGCAGTTCTTC. Its protein is CASSSGGGLLNEQFF.

V gene TRBV11-2 combines with J gene TRBJ1-1; D possibly corresponds to TRBD1 (6 bases). The CDR3 runs to 16 residues. V lost 5 bases to trimming and J lost 0 bases, with 16 bases between them. CDR1 is SGHAT and CDR2 is FQNNGV in the germline V gene. The CDR3 here is CASSPPGGQMNTEAFF. For the CDR3, the DNA is TGTGCCAGCAGCCCCCCTGGGGGCCAGATGAACACTGAAGCTTTCTTT.